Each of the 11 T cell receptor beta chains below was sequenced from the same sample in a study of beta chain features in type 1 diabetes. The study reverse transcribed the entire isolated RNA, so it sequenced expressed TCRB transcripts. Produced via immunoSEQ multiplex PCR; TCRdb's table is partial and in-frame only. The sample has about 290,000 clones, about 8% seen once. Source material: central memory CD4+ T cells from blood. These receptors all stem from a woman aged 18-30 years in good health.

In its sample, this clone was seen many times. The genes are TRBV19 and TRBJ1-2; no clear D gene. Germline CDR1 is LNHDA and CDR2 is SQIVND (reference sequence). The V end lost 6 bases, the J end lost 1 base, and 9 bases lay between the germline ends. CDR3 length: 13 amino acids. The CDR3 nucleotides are TGTGCCAGTAGCACTCACAATAACTATGGCTACACCTTC. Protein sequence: CASSTHNNYGYTF. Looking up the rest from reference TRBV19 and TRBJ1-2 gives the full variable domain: DGGITQSPKYLFRKEGQNVTLSCEQNLNHDAMYWYRQDPGQGLRLIYYSQIVNDFQKGDIAEGYSVSREKKESFPLTVTSAQKNPTAFYLCASSTHNNYGYTFGSGTRLTVV.

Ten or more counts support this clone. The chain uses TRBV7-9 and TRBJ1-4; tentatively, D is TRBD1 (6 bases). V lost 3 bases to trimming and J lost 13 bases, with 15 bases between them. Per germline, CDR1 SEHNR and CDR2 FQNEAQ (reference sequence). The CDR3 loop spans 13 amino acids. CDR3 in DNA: TGTGCCAGCAGCTTGGGGGACACCCAGGGACTGTTTTTT. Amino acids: CASSLGDTQGLFF.

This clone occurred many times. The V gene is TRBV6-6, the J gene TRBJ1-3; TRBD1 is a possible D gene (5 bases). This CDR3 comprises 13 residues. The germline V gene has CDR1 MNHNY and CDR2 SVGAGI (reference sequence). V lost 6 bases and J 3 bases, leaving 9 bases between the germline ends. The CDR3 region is CASRGLGGNTIYF. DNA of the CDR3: TGTGCCAGCAGGGGGCTAGGTGGAAACACCATATATTTT.

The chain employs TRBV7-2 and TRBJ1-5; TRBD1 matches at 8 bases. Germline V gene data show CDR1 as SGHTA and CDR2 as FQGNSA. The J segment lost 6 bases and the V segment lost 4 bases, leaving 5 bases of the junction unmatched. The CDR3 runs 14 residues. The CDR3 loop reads CASSSQGAGQPQHF. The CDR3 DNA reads TGTGCCAGCAGCTCGCAGGGGGCTGGTCAGCCCCAGCATTTT.

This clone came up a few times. DNA for the CDR3: TGCGCCAGCAGCCAAAGCGGGCCCAACGAGCAGTTCTTC. Protein: CASSQSGPNEQFF. The J gene is TRBJ2-1, the V gene TRBV5-1; D is possibly TRBD2 (6 bases). Germline CDR1 and CDR2: SGHRS and YFSETQ. The CDR3 runs 13 residues. The V end was cut by 4 bases, the J end by 10 bases, with 15 bases between.

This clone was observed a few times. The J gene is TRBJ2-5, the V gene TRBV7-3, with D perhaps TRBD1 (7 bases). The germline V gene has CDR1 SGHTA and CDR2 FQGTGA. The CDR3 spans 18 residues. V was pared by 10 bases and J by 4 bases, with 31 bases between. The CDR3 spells CATGKDSAGQTGGETQYF. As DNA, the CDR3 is TGTGCCACGGGCAAAGACTCGGCGGGACAGACTGGAGGAGAGACCCAGTACTTC.

CDR3: CASSLYRTSAQETQYF. The CDR3 nucleotides read TGTGCCAGCAGTTTATATCGGACTAGCGCTCAAGAGACCCAGTACTTC. This sequence joins TRBV28 and TRBJ2-5; 9 bases line up with TRBD2. V lost 1 base, J lost 2 bases, and 5 bases stayed unmatched. The CDR3 spans 16 residues. CDR1 and CDR2 from the germline V gene are MDHEN and SYDVKM.

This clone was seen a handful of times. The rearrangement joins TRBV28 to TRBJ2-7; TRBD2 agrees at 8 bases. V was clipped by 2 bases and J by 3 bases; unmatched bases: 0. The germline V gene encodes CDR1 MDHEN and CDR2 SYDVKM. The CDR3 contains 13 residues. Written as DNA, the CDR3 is TGTGCCAGCAGTTTAGCGGGGGGCTACGAGCAGTACGTC. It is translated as CASSLAGGYEQYV.

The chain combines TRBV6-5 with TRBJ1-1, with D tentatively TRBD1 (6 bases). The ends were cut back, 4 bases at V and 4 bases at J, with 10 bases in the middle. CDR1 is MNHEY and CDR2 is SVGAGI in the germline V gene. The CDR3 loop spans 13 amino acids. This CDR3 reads CASSSSRGTEAFF. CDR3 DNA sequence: TGTGCCAGCAGTTCAAGCAGGGGCACTGAAGCTTTCTTT.

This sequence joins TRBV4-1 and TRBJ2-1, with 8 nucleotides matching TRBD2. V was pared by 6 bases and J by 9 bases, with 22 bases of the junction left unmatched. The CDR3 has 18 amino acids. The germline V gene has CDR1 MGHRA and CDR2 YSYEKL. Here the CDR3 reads CASSTRSYYSGTESEQFF. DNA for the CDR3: TGCGCCAGCAGTACCCGATCTTACTATAGCGGGACGGAGAGTGAGCAGTTCTTC.

The CDR3 nucleotides read TGTGCCAGCAGCTTAATGGCTAGCGGGGGGAGCTCCTACAATGAGCAGTTCTTC. Protein: CASSLMASGGSSYNEQFF. The V call is TRBV7-3, the J call TRBJ2-1; TRBD2 agrees at 11 bases. The CDR3 totals 18 residues. The germline CDR1 and CDR2 sequences are SGHTA and FQGTGA. After removal of 1 base from V and 0 bases from J, the junction contained 5 bases not matched to a gene.